The 31 T cell receptor beta chains in this list originate from one sample, sequenced in a study of blood T cell repertoires in COVID-19. Sequenced by immunoSEQ multiplex PCR; TCRdb stores in-frame clones only, minus some. The data contain 150,000 or so clones, about 85% of them singletons. Sequencing input: peripheral blood. Every receptor here comes from a man aged 55 to 70 with COVID-19, enrolled during active disease.

The gene calls are TRBV4-1 and TRBJ2-5; TRBD1 matches at 7 bases. Germline V gene data show CDR1 as MGHRA and CDR2 as YSYEKL. This CDR3 has 15 amino acids. V was clipped by 2 bases and J by 5 bases; unmatched bases: 8. The CDR3 nucleotides read TGCGCCAGCAGCCAAACGGGACAGAGAGGTGAGACCCAGTACTTC. Translation gives CASSQTGQRGETQYF.

The rearrangement uses TRBV5-5 and TRBJ2-7; D not resolved. Germline values: CDR1 SGHKS, CDR2 YYEKEE (reference sequence). V was trimmed by 0 bases and J by 1 base, leaving 11 bases between them. There are 15 residues in the CDR3. The CDR3 reads CASSLAVSLSYEQYF. CDR3 sequence (DNA): TGTGCCAGCAGCTTGGCCGTAAGCCTTTCCTACGAGCAGTACTTC.

This clone was counted only a few times. This chain connects TRBV28 to TRBJ1-2, with TRBD1 matching 9 bases. The V gene end was trimmed by 7 bases and the J gene end by 0 bases; junction bases not matched to a gene: 6. The germline V gene has CDR1 MDHEN and CDR2 SYDVKM. The CDR3 runs 15 residues. CDR3 DNA: TGTGCCAGCATCACAGGGGGCCGGGCTAACTATGGCTACACCTTC. This translates into CASITGGRANYGYTF.

The DNA of the CDR3 is TGTGCCAGCAGCTTAGAACAGGTCACCTATGGCTACACCTTC. This sequence encodes CASSLEQVTYGYTF. The J gene is TRBJ1-2, the V gene TRBV7-2, with D possibly matching TRBD1 (5 bases). The CDR3 is 14 residues long. Germline V lookup: CDR1 SGHTA, CDR2 FQGNSA. V was cut by 1 base and J by 4 bases, with 10 bases left in between. The full variable domain, completed using reference TRBV7-2 and TRBJ1-2, is GAGVSQSPSNKVTEKGKDVELRCDPISGHTALYWYRQSLGQGLEFLIYFQGNSAPDKSGLPSDRFSAERTGGSVSTLTIQRTQQEDSAVYLCASSLEQVTYGYTFGSGTRLTVV.

This chain links TRBV6-2 or TRBV6-3 with TRBJ2-2, with TRBD2 matching 8 bases. Germline values: CDR1 MNHEY, CDR2 SVGEGT. CDR3 length: 16 amino acids. The V gene end was trimmed by 5 bases and the J gene end by 4 bases; junction bases not matched to a gene: 9. The CDR3 here is CASSRAGVYRTGELFF. CDR3 DNA: TGTGCCAGCAGTCGAGCGGGAGTTTATCGCACCGGGGAGCTGTTTTTT.

The chain carries TRBV6-2 or TRBV6-3 and TRBJ1-5; D might be TRBD1 (5 bases). Trimming stripped 2 bases from V and 0 bases from J, with 8 bases between. CDR3 length: 15 residues. Per the germline V gene, CDR1 is MNHEY and CDR2 is SVGEGT. CDR3 in amino acids: CASSYRGYSNQPQHF. The CDR3 bases are TGTGCCAGCAGTTACCGGGGGTATAGCAATCAGCCCCAGCATTTT.

This clone was recorded once. The chain is built from TRBV29-1 and TRBJ1-2, with 10 bases aligning to TRBD1. Germline lookup yields CDR1 SQVTM and CDR2 ANQGSEA. This CDR3 is built from 12 residues. V lost 6 bases to trimming and J lost 8 bases; unmatched junction nucleotides: 6. DNA for the CDR3: TGCAGCGTAGGGGACAGGGGACGGGGCTACACCTTC. It is translated as CSVGDRGRGYTF. Complete variable domain (other parts from reference TRBV29-1 and TRBJ1-2): SAVISQKPSRDICQRGTSLTIQCQVDSQVTMMFWYRQQPGQSLTLIATANQGSEATYESGFVIDKFPISRPNLTFSTLTVSNMSPEDSSIYLCSVGDRGRGYTFGSGTRLTVV.

The CDR3 spells CASSLAAGNNYEQYF. DNA for the CDR3: TGTGCCAGCAGCTTAGCTGCCGGGAACAACTACGAGCAGTACTTC. The chain links TRBV9 to TRBJ2-7; D is possibly TRBD2 (5 bases). Between the trimmed V and J ends, which lost 4 bases and 3 bases, there was a span of 17 bases. CDR3 length: 15 amino acids. Germline V lookup: CDR1 SGDLS, CDR2 YYNGEE.

This chain uses TRBV18 with TRBJ2-1; 8 nucleotides match TRBD2. Germline lookup yields CDR1 KGHSH and CDR2 LQKENI. The CDR3 spans 15 residues. Trimming removed 1 base from V and 4 bases from J; junction bases left unmatched: 3. The CDR3 loop reads CASSPRTSRYNEQFF. DNA of the CDR3: TGTGCCAGCTCACCACGGACTAGCAGGTACAATGAGCAGTTCTTC.

The chain uses TRBV19 and TRBJ2-7; D is perhaps TRBD1 (5 bases). Deletions cut 1 base from V and 1 base from J, with 8 bases between. The CDR3 spans 14 residues. Germline CDR1 LNHDA, CDR2 SQIVND (reference sequence). This chain's CDR3 is CASSIVGASYEQYF. The CDR3 bases are TGTGCCAGTAGTATAGTAGGGGCTTCCTACGAGCAGTACTTC.

This chain connects TRBV20-1 to TRBJ1-3; a weak D match, TRBD1 (5 bases). CDR1 is DFQATT, CDR2 SNEGSKA, per germline (reference sequence). CDR3 length equals 11 residues. The V gene lost 3 bases and the J gene lost 6 bases, with 6 bases spanning the gap. The CDR3 is CSARDINTIYF. For the CDR3, the DNA is TGCAGTGCTAGGGACATAAACACCATATATTTT.

The chain is built from TRBV7-9 and TRBJ2-2; possibly TRBD1 for D (6 bases). V dropped 5 bases and J dropped 6 bases, with 10 bases sitting between them. Germline loops: CDR1 SEHNR, CDR2 FQNEAQ (reference sequence). This CDR3 has 13 residues. CDR3 in DNA: TGTGCCAGCAGCCAACAGGGATCCGGGGAGCTGTTTTTT. Translated: CASSQQGSGELFF.

This clone was counted only a few times. V usage is TRBV7-2 and J usage is TRBJ1-4, with 7 bases identical to TRBD1. V lost 0 bases, J lost 2 bases, and 3 bases stayed unmatched. The CDR3 has 16 residues. From germline, CDR1 is SGHTA and CDR2 FQGNSA. The DNA of the CDR3 is TGTGCCAGCAGCTTAGCGCTGACAGGGACTAATGAAAAACTGTTTTTT. It encodes CASSLALTGTNEKLFF.

This chain connects TRBV24-1 to TRBJ2-5; 15 bases line up with TRBD2. CDR3 length: 17 residues. Germline lookup yields CDR1 KGHDR and CDR2 SFDVKD. V shed 2 bases, J shed 3 bases, and the junction held 3 bases outside the gene matches. The DNA for the CDR3 is TGTGCCACCAGTGATTCCGGACTAGCGGGAGGGAAAGAGACCCAGTACTTC. As protein: CATSDSGLAGGKETQYF.

The chain combines TRBV7-2 with TRBJ1-2; 7 bases align to TRBD1. V shed 4 bases, J shed 8 bases, and the junction held 13 bases outside the gene matches. CDR1 and CDR2 from the germline V gene are SGHTA and FQGNSA. CDR3 size: 15 residues. The CDR3 protein is CASSSSRGVIVGYTF. In DNA form, the CDR3 reads TGTGCCAGCAGCTCTTCCAGGGGGGTCATAGTGGGCTACACCTTC.

This sequence joins TRBV24-1 and TRBJ2-5, with a weak D call TRBD2 (6 bases). Trimming pared 7 bases from V and 2 bases from J, leaving 16 bases between. Germline V gene sequence: CDR1 KGHDR, CDR2 SFDVKD. The CDR3 is made up of 15 amino acids. The DNA for the CDR3 is TGTGCCACCAGCGAGGGAGGAACATCACAAGAGACCCAGTACTTC. This sequence encodes CATSEGGTSQETQYF.

The sample holds one count of this clone. The CDR3 reads CASSSRAQTVLDTEAFF. The DNA of the CDR3 is TGCGCCAGCAGCTCGAGGGCCCAGACTGTTTTAGACACTGAAGCTTTCTTT. The genes are TRBV5-1 and TRBJ1-1; D ambiguous. V was clipped by 3 bases and J by 3 bases, with 21 bases between them. Germline-derived CDR1 and CDR2 are SGHRS and YFSETQ. The CDR3 consists of 17 residues.

This clone was counted once. The chain carries TRBV7-2 and TRBJ1-5; 9 nucleotides match TRBD1. Germline assignment: CDR1 SGHTA and CDR2 FQGNSA. The CDR3 runs 14 residues. Losses at the gene ends were 5 bases for V and 7 bases for J; bases not matched to a gene: 6. The CDR3 region has the DNA TGTGCCAGCAGCATGACAGGGGGGGGACAGCCCCAGCATTTT. Its translation: CASSMTGGGQPQHF.

The chain recombines TRBV7-2 with TRBJ1-1; tentatively, D is TRBD1 (6 bases). The CDR3 has 13 amino acids. From germline, CDR1 is SGHTA and CDR2 FQGNSA. Trimming cost V 6 bases and J 5 bases, with 13 bases left between them. This CDR3 reads CASRRGGATEAFF. CDR3 DNA: TGTGCCAGCAGAAGGGGGGGGGCAACTGAAGCTTTCTTT.

The chain is built from TRBV18 and TRBJ2-1, with no clear D. The length of the CDR3 is 13 residues. The germline V and J ends were trimmed by 3 bases and 3 bases, with 6 bases remaining between them. The germline CDR1 and CDR2 sequences are KGHSH and LQKENI. Here the CDR3 DNA reads TGTGCCAGCTCACCTATCAGCTACAATGAGCAGTTCTTC. Protein: CASSPISYNEQFF.

This clone has a single count. The chain couples TRBV18 to TRBJ2-3, with 8 bases lining up with TRBD2. The CDR3 has 15 amino acids. With V trimmed by 4 bases and J by 6 bases, 9 bases remained unmatched. Germline assignment: CDR1 KGHSH and CDR2 LQKENI. This CDR3 reads CASSLTGTSRDTQYF. In DNA form, the CDR3 reads TGTGCCAGCTCACTTACCGGGACTAGTCGGGATACGCAGTATTTT.

This rearrangement joins TRBV18 to TRBJ1-6, with D unresolved. Trimming took 3 bases from V and 10 from J, leaving 16 bases between them. The CDR3 runs to 15 residues. Germline CDR1 KGHSH, CDR2 LQKENI. Here the CDR3 DNA reads TGTGCCAGCTCACCCATAGTTGGCGGGGAATCACCCCTCCACTTT. Its translation is CASSPIVGGESPLHF.

The CDR3 reads CASSNQLGLGQETQYF. CDR3 DNA: TGTGCCAGCAGCAATCAATTGGGACTCGGGCAAGAGACCCAGTACTTC. This sequence joins TRBV11-3 and TRBJ2-5; tentatively, D is TRBD2 (6 bases). CDR1 SGHNT and CDR2 YENEEA come from the germline V gene. V was cut by 5 bases and J by 2 bases, with 18 bases left in between. CDR3 length equals 16 residues. Looking up the rest from reference TRBV11-3 and TRBJ2-5 gives the full variable domain: EAGVVQSPRYKIIEKKQPVAFWCNPISGHNTLYWYLQNLGQGPELLIRYENEEAVDDSQLPKDRFSAERLKGVDSTLKIQPAELGDSAVYLCASSNQLGLGQETQYFGPGTRLLVL.

The chain joins TRBV7-2 to TRBJ2-3, with D perhaps TRBD2 (6 bases). The CDR3 length is 14 residues. Germline CDR1 SGHTA, CDR2 FQGNSA. The V end lost 8 bases, the J end lost 4 bases, and 16 bases lay between the germline ends. The CDR3 sequence is CASRPRWGADTQYF. DNA for the CDR3: TGTGCCAGCCGCCCTCGCTGGGGGGCAGATACGCAGTATTTT.

Here the CDR3 DNA reads TGCAGCGTTGAACGAGGGGGCGCGCCATATGGCTACACCTTC. Translation: CSVERGGAPYGYTF. The chain is built from TRBV29-1 and TRBJ1-2, with 7 bases lining up with TRBD1. Germline V gene sequence: CDR1 SQVTM, CDR2 ANQGSEA. This CDR3 contains 14 residues. Unmatched junction bases numbered 8, after V lost 2 bases and J lost 5 bases.

The chain recombines TRBV19 with TRBJ1-6, with 7 bases fitting TRBD1. From germline, CDR1 is LNHDA and CDR2 SQIVND (reference sequence). Germline trimming cut 5 bases from V and 6 bases from J; bases unmatched to any gene: 10. This CDR3 spans 16 amino acids. The CDR3 spells CASSATGRQGNSPLHF. The CDR3 DNA follows: TGTGCCAGTAGTGCGACCGGTCGACAGGGTAATTCACCCCTCCACTTT.

V gene TRBV28 combines with J gene TRBJ1-2; D gene ambiguous. CDR1 is MDHEN, CDR2 SYDVKM, per germline. This CDR3 region has 12 residues. V lost 3 bases and J lost 8, with 10 bases in between. CDR3 residues: CASSFGSVGYTF. In DNA form, the CDR3 reads TGTGCCAGCAGTTTCGGGTCCGTCGGCTACACCTTC.

The V call is TRBV7-9, the J call TRBJ2-7, with D hard to call. Trimming cost V 5 bases and J 1 base, with 6 bases left between them. The CDR3 has 12 amino acids. Germline values: CDR1 SEHNR, CDR2 FQNEAQ (reference sequence). CDR3 nucleotides: TGTGCCAGCAGCGTCGAGTCCTACGAGCAGTACTTC. This sequence encodes CASSVESYEQYF.

This clone was seen more than once but under ten times. CDR3 region: CASSPLGETGEDQPQHF. The CDR3, as DNA: TGTGCCAGCAGCCCCCTCGGCGAGACAGGGGAGGATCAGCCCCAGCATTTT. The rearrangement links TRBV11-2 to TRBJ1-5, with 8 bases identical to TRBD1. V dropped 5 bases and J dropped 5; count of bases not matched to a gene: 14. The CDR3 has 17 residues. CDR1 is SGHAT, CDR2 FQNNGV, per germline. Looking up the rest from reference TRBV11-2 and TRBJ1-5 gives the full variable domain: EAGVAQSPRYKIIEKRQSVAFWCNPISGHATLYWYQQILGQGPKLLIQFQNNGVVDDSQLPKDRFSAERLKGVDSTLKIQPAKLEDSAVYLCASSPLGETGEDQPQHFGDGTRLSIL.

The V gene is TRBV7-9, the J gene TRBJ2-2, with a weak D call TRBD2 (7 bases). The CDR3 totals 15 residues. The V and J ends lost 2 bases and 3 bases respectively, with 10 bases between them. The V gene's germline CDR1 is SEHNR and CDR2 FQNEAQ (reference sequence). Here the CDR3 reads CASSLRGGDTGELFF. The CDR3 DNA reads TGTGCCAGCAGCTTAAGAGGGGGGGACACCGGGGAGCTGTTTTTT.

The rearrangement joins TRBV6-5 to TRBJ2-3; D unresolved. From germline, CDR1 is MNHEY and CDR2 SVGAGI. CDR3 length: 12 residues. V was clipped by 8 bases and J by 4 bases, with 10 bases between them. The CDR3 DNA is TGTGCCAGCGGCTCACGGGCAGATACGCAGTATTTT. It specifies CASGSRADTQYF.